The T cell receptor (beta chain) under discussion was sequenced for a study of OX40 agonist ivuxolimab in advanced cancers. Study-level background: Cancers in dose escalation were hepatocellular, melanoma, renal cell and head and neck. The group had a mean age of 60 years, ranged from about 20 to 80, and was 80% to 85% male. Findings and caveats of the study: The study observed clonal expansion of CD4+ and CD8+ blood T cells by week 6 at 0.1 to 3.0 mg/kg.

Of note for this clone: Its antigen is as yet unknown.

The CDR3 runs 18 residues. The J segment lost 2 bases and the V segment lost 5 bases, leaving 15 bases of the junction unmatched. Germline assignment: CDR1 SEHNR and CDR2 FQNEAQ (reference sequence). Sequencing used immunoSEQ multiplex PCR; TCRdb keeps in-frame clones, though not all of them. The sample has fewer than 65,000 clones; 75% to 90% are singletons. The chain links TRBV7-9 to TRBJ2-7; TRBD1 matches 10 bases. The receptor was isolated from an adult with an advanced solid tumor such as melanoma, head and neck, liver or kidney cancer. The sequenced sample was CD4+ or CD8+ T cells sorted from blood, obtained in a trial of the OX40 agonist ivuxolimab. This chain's CDR3 is CASSGPWTGGTTPYEQYF. CDR3 DNA sequence: TGTGCCAGCAGCGGGCCATGGACAGGGGGTACTACCCCCTACGAGCAGTACTTC.